The 24 T cell receptor beta chains in this list originate from one sample, sequenced in a study of response to subunit inactivated influenza vaccine listed by TCRdb under 2018. This specimen's time point label, interpreted: 45 days after influenza vaccine administration. The library was obtained by RT-PCR. The run used an Illumina HiSeq 2500. TCRdb itself trimmed the public reads at Q25 with fastp, ran MiXCR and retained productive beta chains. Rows with a matching CDR3 protein are joined into one entry that keeps the most common DNA and genes. The sample yields over 400,000 distinct CDR3 sequences; 10% to 15% were counted once. The top ten clonotypes cover around 13% of the sample. The source material was PBMCs from blood, sampled more than 35 days after vaccination. These receptors were obtained from a man between 50 and 59 years old who received an inactivated influenza vaccine. Donor details come from another sample of the same person, matched by shared clones.

The J gene is TRBJ2-7, the V gene TRBV7-9; no clear D gene. Per germline, CDR1 SEHNR and CDR2 FQNEAQ (reference sequence). This CDR3 comprises 14 residues. V lost 2 bases to trimming and J lost 3 bases, with 11 bases between them. As DNA, the CDR3 is TGTGCCAGCAGCTTATCCGGACGGCTCTACGAGCAGTACTTC. Its translation: CASSLSGRLYEQYF. The whole variable domain, remainder taken from reference TRBV7-9 and TRBJ2-7, is DTGVSQNPRHKITKRGQNVTFRCDPISEHNRLYWYRQTLGQGPEFLTYFQNEAQLEKSRLLSDRFSAERPKGSFSTLEIQRTEQGDSAMYLCASSLSGRLYEQYFGPGTRLTVT.

This chain links TRBV5-1 with TRBJ1-4; no definite D call. Between the trimmed V and J ends, which lost 4 bases and 5 bases, there was a span of 12 bases. The length of the CDR3 is 14 residues. Looked up from germline, CDR1 is SGHRS and CDR2 is YFSETQ. CDR3 sequence (DNA): TGCGCCAGCAGCGAGGTGCCGGGAAATGAAAAACTGTTTTTT. It specifies CASSEVPGNEKLFF.

There are many counts of this clonotype. The V and J genes are TRBV12-3 or TRBV12-4 and TRBJ2-1; the D call may be TRBD1 or TRBD2 (6 bases each). Trimming took off 8 bases at V and 5 bases at J, with 16 bases between the two ends. CDR3 length equals 14 residues. CDR3 bases: TGTGCCAGCTCCCCTTGGGGGGCAGACAATGAGCAGTTCTTC. It yields the protein CASSPWGADNEQFF.

This chain joins TRBV5-1 and TRBJ2-5, with TRBD1 as a possible D gene (6 bases). Germline assignment: CDR1 SGHRS and CDR2 YFSETQ. The CDR3 runs to 14 residues. The V and J ends lost 1 base and 5 bases respectively, with 12 bases between them. CDR3 in DNA: TGCGCCAGCAGCTTGACTACAGGGTTGGAGACCCAGTACTTC. This encodes CASSLTTGLETQYF.

The chain recombines TRBV5-1 with TRBJ2-7, with D hard to call. There are 13 residues in the CDR3. Germline V CDR1 and CDR2: SGHRS, YFSETQ. V gave up 1 base and J gave up 3 bases, with 8 bases separating them. The CDR3 loop reads CASSLRGDYEQYF. In nucleotides, the CDR3 is TGCGCCAGCAGCTTGCGAGGAGACTACGAGCAGTACTTC. Full variable domain (rest looked up from reference TRBV5-1 and TRBJ2-7): KAGVTQTPRYLIKTRGQQVTLSCSPISGHRSVSWYQQTPGQGLQFLFEYFSETQRNKGNFPGRFSGRQFSNSRSEMNVSTLELGDSALYLCASSLRGDYEQYFGPGTRLTVT.

V usage is TRBV29-1 and J usage is TRBJ2-3, with 7 bases matching TRBD2. The V and J ends lost 6 bases and 1 base, in that order; junction bases with no gene match: 7. The CDR3 has 14 amino acids. Germline V gene sequence: CDR1 SQVTM, CDR2 ANQGSEA. This chain's CDR3 is CSVKSGTGTDTQYF. The CDR3 nucleotides read TGCAGCGTGAAGAGCGGGACGGGCACAGATACGCAGTATTTT.

This clonotype was counted a few times. The CDR3 reads CASSQVGQKAYNEQFF. CDR3 in DNA: TGCGCCAGCAGCCAAGTGGGACAGAAAGCCTACAATGAGCAGTTCTTC. This rearrangement joins TRBV4-3 to TRBJ2-1, with TRBD1 identical over 7 bases. The V gene end was trimmed by 1 base and the J gene end by 2 bases; junction bases not matched to a gene: 5. Germline CDR1 is LGHNA and CDR2 is YSLEER. The CDR3 has 16 amino acids.

This clonotype was seen a handful of times. V gene TRBV7-9 combines with J gene TRBJ2-5; 8 bases line up with TRBD2. Trimming removed 5 bases from V and 5 bases from J; junction bases left unmatched: 7. CDR1 is SEHNR, CDR2 FQNEAQ, per germline (reference sequence). This CDR3 is built from 14 residues. The CDR3 nucleotides are TGTGCCAGCAGCCGTGAGCGGGAGCCGGAGACCCAGTACTTC. Translation gives CASSREREPETQYF.

This clonotype was found a few times. This chain joins TRBV5-1 and TRBJ2-7, with 7 positions matching TRBD2. The V gene's germline CDR1 is SGHRS and CDR2 YFSETQ. This CDR3 comprises 14 residues. Unmatched junction bases numbered 4, after V lost 2 bases and J lost 2 bases. CDR3 in amino acids: CASSFQRGTYEQYF. In nucleotides, the CDR3 is TGCGCCAGCAGCTTCCAGCGGGGTACCTACGAGCAGTACTTC. Full variable domain (rest looked up from reference TRBV5-1 and TRBJ2-7): KAGVTQTPRYLIKTRGQQVTLSCSPISGHRSVSWYQQTPGQGLQFLFEYFSETQRNKGNFPGRFSGRQFSNSRSEMNVSTLELGDSALYLCASSFQRGTYEQYFGPGTRLTVT.

This chain joins TRBV5-1 and TRBJ2-7; TRBD1 matches at 10 bases. This CDR3 is 15 amino acids long. The V gene's germline CDR1 is SGHRS and CDR2 YFSETQ. The V segment lost 4 bases and the J segment 6 bases; nucleotides outside the gene matches: 10. CDR3 DNA: TGCGCCAGCAGCCTCTCCGGGACAGGGGCCGCCGAGCAGTACTTC. This encodes CASSLSGTGAAEQYF.

The J gene is TRBJ1-2, the V gene TRBV6-5, with unresolved D. The CDR3 has 12 residues. The V gene's germline CDR1 is MNHEY and CDR2 SVGAGI. V was pared by 6 bases and J by 8 bases, with 13 bases between. CDR3 DNA sequence: TGTGCCAGCAGAGCCGGGGTTGGCGGCTACACCTTC. The encoded protein is CASRAGVGGYTF.

This chain links TRBV6-5 with TRBJ1-1; TRBD1 is a possible D gene (5 bases). In germline, CDR1 is MNHEY, CDR2 SVGAGI. This CDR3 region has 16 residues. V lost 2 bases to trimming and J lost 5 bases, with 18 bases between them. The CDR3: CASSYQTTGGRTEAFF. CDR3 coding DNA: TGTGCCAGCAGTTACCAAACGACGGGGGGTAGAACTGAAGCTTTCTTT.

There are many counts of this clonotype. The chain combines TRBV20-1 with TRBJ1-1, with 10 bases matching TRBD1. Germline V gene data show CDR1 as DFQATT and CDR2 as SNEGSKA (reference sequence). The CDR3 sequence is 14 residues long. The CDR3 sequence: CTLPGQGFATEAFF. The DNA of the CDR3 is TGCACTTTGCCGGGACAGGGGTTTGCCACTGAAGCTTTCTTT.

The rearrangement joins TRBV7-2 to TRBJ2-5; 10 nucleotides agree with TRBD2. Germline CDR1 and CDR2: SGHTA and FQGNSA. Losses at the gene ends were 4 bases for V and 8 bases for J; bases not matched to a gene: 16. The CDR3 contains 17 residues. The chain's CDR3 is CASSSAASGGFDLTQYF. DNA of the CDR3: TGTGCCAGCAGCTCGGCGGCTAGCGGGGGCTTCGATCTTACCCAGTACTTC.

The chain is built from TRBV7-9 and TRBJ2-7; 7 bases line up with TRBD2. The V gene end was trimmed by 1 base and the J gene end by 3 bases; junction bases not matched to a gene: 12. The CDR3 sequence is 17 residues long. Per the germline V gene, CDR1 is SEHNR and CDR2 is FQNEAQ (reference sequence). The CDR3: CASSLVAGAPFGYEQYF. CDR3 DNA: TGTGCCAGCAGCTTAGTGGCGGGAGCGCCGTTTGGCTACGAGCAGTACTTC.

The chain links TRBV7-6 to TRBJ2-3; no reliable D call. The V gene's germline CDR1 is SGHVS and CDR2 FNYEAQ. The CDR3 runs 13 residues. V was trimmed by 4 bases and J by 6 bases, leaving 11 bases between them. The CDR3 loop reads CASSSAPEDTQYF. The CDR3 DNA reads as TGTGCCAGCAGCTCAGCGCCCGAGGATACGCAGTATTTT.

This clonotype occurred a few times. The chain is built from TRBV4-3 and TRBJ2-7; TRBD2 agrees at 11 bases. The CDR3 extends over 17 amino acids. The germline CDR1 and CDR2 sequences are LGHNA and YSLEER. After removal of 1 base from V and 7 bases from J, the junction contained 12 bases not matched to a gene. The CDR3, as DNA: TGCGCCAGCAGCCAAGCAAAACTACTAGCGGGAGCGTGGGAGCAGTACTTC. It codes for CASSQAKLLAGAWEQYF.

This chain joins TRBV30 and TRBJ2-5, with 8 bases that match TRBD2. This CDR3 is built from 14 residues. Unmatched junction bases numbered 6, after V lost 4 bases and J lost 2 bases. CDR1 GTSNPN and CDR2 SVGIG come from the germline V gene (reference sequence). CDR3 region: CAWTAGDRQETQYF. In nucleotides, the CDR3 is TGTGCCTGGACAGCGGGGGACCGTCAAGAGACCCAGTACTTC.

There are a few counts of this clonotype. The CDR3 is CSASLSGHRMNTEAFF. The CDR3 bases are TGCAGTGCTTCCCTTTCGGGCCACCGAATGAACACTGAAGCTTTCTTT. The chain carries TRBV20-1 and TRBJ1-1; D is unclear. With 5 bases removed from V and 0 bases from J, the gap between germline ends came to 19 bases. The germline V gene has CDR1 DFQATT and CDR2 SNEGSKA (reference sequence). The CDR3 is made up of 16 amino acids.

This rearrangement joins TRBV28 to TRBJ2-7; 9 nucleotides match TRBD1. The CDR3 length is 13 residues. Unmatched junction bases numbered 4, after V lost 8 bases and J lost 2 bases. Germline lookup yields CDR1 MDHEN and CDR2 SYDVKM. Written as DNA, the CDR3 is TGTGCCAGCGGGACAGGGTTCACCTACGAGCAGTACTTC. Amino acids: CASGTGFTYEQYF.

The gene calls are TRBV6-1 and TRBJ1-1, with D unresolved. V lost 6 bases and J lost 0, with 11 bases in between. The CDR3 is made up of 14 amino acids. Per germline, CDR1 MNHNS and CDR2 SASEGT. CDR3: CASSQYRMNTEAFF. As DNA, the CDR3 is TGTGCCAGCAGCCAATACCGTATGAACACTGAAGCTTTCTTT.

The chain links TRBV6-1 to TRBJ1-1, with 7 positions matching TRBD1. Looked up from germline, CDR1 is MNHNS and CDR2 is SASEGT. The V gene end was trimmed by 7 bases and the J gene end by 0 bases; junction bases not matched to a gene: 5. CDR3 length equals 14 residues. CDR3 bases: TGTGCCAGCAAAGACAGGGAAGTGAACACTGAAGCTTTCTTT. This codes for CASKDREVNTEAFF.

CDR3 residues: CASSLDGPNTGELFF. CDR3 coding DNA: TGCGCCAGCAGCTTGGACGGTCCGAACACCGGGGAGCTGTTTTTT. J is TRBJ2-2 and V is TRBV5-1; D is ambiguous. Trimming removed 0 bases from V and 0 bases from J, with 6 bases in between. Germline CDR1 reads SGHRS; CDR2 reads YFSETQ. CDR3 length: 15 residues.

The rearrangement links TRBV7-2 to TRBJ2-2, with a possible D match to TRBD2 (6 bases). V lost 6 bases and J 4 bases, leaving 15 bases between the germline ends. The CDR3 covers 15 residues. Looked up from germline, CDR1 is SGHTA and CDR2 is FQGNSA. CDR3 in amino acids: CASRLALASTGELFF. The CDR3, as DNA: TGTGCCAGCAGGCTAGCTCTAGCGTCCACCGGGGAGCTGTTTTTT.